This TCR beta chain emerged from a study of T cells in Graves' hyperthyroidism and ophthalmopathy. Overall study: At initial diagnosis, before any treatment had begun, peripheral blood was obtained.

This clonotype was seen only a few times. Stable hyperthyroidism: no ophthalmopathy progression over 18 months of follow-up. The hyperthyroidism patients had all been newly diagnosed, and their disease duration was under 2 months. Their ages ranged from 18 to 65 years. Lactation, pregnancy, other autoimmune disease or uncontrolled infection excluded patients. TCR beta CDR3 regions were amplified from RNA. Carried out on the TCR CDR3, a first-round RT-PCR used the HTBI primer set. From the multiplex PCR reads, TCRdb called clonotypes with MiXCR, one entry per CDR3 protein. Among 550,000 to 650,000 distinct CDR3 sequences, 14% were seen once, and the ten largest hold roughly 14%. The CDR3 covers 16 residues. Germline lookup yields CDR1 MNHEY and CDR2 SVGAGI. V shed 2 bases, J shed 1 base, and the junction held 4 bases outside the gene matches.

The receptor's source is a woman aged 40-49 years with Graves' hyperthyroidism. Sequencing input: blood. The rearrangement links TRBV6-5 to TRBJ2-2; 7 bases are shared with TRBD2. CDR3 amino acids: CASSYGRVRNTGELFF. CDR3 DNA sequence: TGTGCCAGCAGTTACGGGAGGGTTAGGAACACCGGGGAGCTGTTTTTT.